This T cell receptor beta chain originates from a study of blood T cell repertoires in COVID-19. About the research overall: Italy, Spain and the United States were the sources of the convalescent and acute COVID-19 samples. Sample material is recorded as cDNA or gDNA derived from T cells, B-cell-depleted T cells, or PBMCs.

In the authors' methods: Amplification of reference gene primers was used by the study to estimate nucleated cell counts. Measured with immunoSEQ multiplex PCR; TCRdb has only the in-frame clones, and not every one. V and J calls and clone size are copied from that table; D and trimming were computed from the DNA. The sample carries fewer than 350,000 clones, 81% recorded once. The CDR3 totals 17 residues. The germline CDR1 and CDR2 sequences are LNHDA and SQIVND (reference sequence). The V end was cut by 9 bases, the J end by 4 bases, with 27 bases between. The sequencing input was peripheral blood. V gene TRBV19 combines with J gene TRBJ1-2, with D maybe TRBD1 (5 bases). The receptor was derived from a woman in her sixties or seventies with active or convalescent COVID-19. In nucleotides, the CDR3 is TGTGCCAGCTTCCTATCAGCGGGGCCGAGTGACGGCTATGGCTACACCTTC. This encodes CASFLSAGPSDGYGYTF.